This T cell receptor beta chain was obtained from a study of immune evolution from preneoplasia to lung adenocarcinoma. Study-level results: Clonality was highest in normal lung, lower in later-stage lesions apparently.

The germline V gene encodes CDR1 SGHTA and CDR2 FQGNSA. The trim removed 5 bases at V and 4 bases at J, leaving 7 bases unmatched. This CDR3 has 15 residues. A word on this clone: Its antigen remains unknown.

Sequencing used immunoSEQ multiplex PCR; TCRdb keeps in-frame clones, though not all of them. The table shows about 3,400 clones, with just under 80% occurring only once. This chain uses TRBV7-2 with TRBJ2-7; 11 nucleotides line up with TRBD1. The sequenced material came from FFPE atypical adenomatous hyperplasia tissue from the lung. The subset: atypical adenomatous hyperplasia (AAH), lung preneoplasia. The receptor comes from a person between 70 and 80 years old with lung adenocarcinoma. CDR3 in DNA: TGTGCCAGCAGCCCCCGGACAGGGGGCGAATACGAGCAGTACTTC. Encoded protein: CASSPRTGGEYEQYF.